This T cell receptor beta chain was obtained from a study of CD8+ T cells in alopecia areata. Looking at the study overall: For the treated group, dosing was oral tofacitinib at 5 to 10 mg twice daily.

Sorting of CD4+ and CD8+ T cells was performed on PBMCs. This clone was recorded a few times. Its cognate antigen is unknown. General study results and limits: Between patients, shared TCR sequences were less clear than in mice. This was possibly due in part to HLA diversity in the patient population.

It was cDNA, reverse transcribed from extracted RNA, that served as the sequencing template. This table comes from immunoSEQ multiplex PCR, and its TCRdb copy is limited to in-frame clones, with some not included. In the table there are 200,000 to 250,000 clones, more than 45% of which are singletons. This CDR3 spans 13 amino acids. Trimming pared 0 bases from V and 6 bases from J, leaving 7 bases between. From germline, CDR1 is SGDLS and CDR2 YYNGEE. Sample: CD4+ T cells sorted from blood, taken at week 0. The V gene is TRBV9, the J gene TRBJ1-5; no reliable D call. This TCR came from a human donor with alopecia areata. The CDR3 reads CASSVAGGQPQHF. As DNA, the CDR3 is TGTGCCAGCAGCGTAGCTGGAGGTCAGCCCCAGCATTTT.